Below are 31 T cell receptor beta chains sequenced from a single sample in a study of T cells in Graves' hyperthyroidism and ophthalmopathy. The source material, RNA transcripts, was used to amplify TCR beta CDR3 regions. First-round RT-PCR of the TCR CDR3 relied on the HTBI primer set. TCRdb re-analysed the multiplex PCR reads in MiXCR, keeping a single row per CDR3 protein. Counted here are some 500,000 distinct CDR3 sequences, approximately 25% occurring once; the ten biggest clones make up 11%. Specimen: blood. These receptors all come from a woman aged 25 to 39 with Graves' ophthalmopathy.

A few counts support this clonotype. CDR3 residues: CASTQSGRGSNQPQHF. CDR3 bases: TGTGCCAGCACCCAGTCAGGGCGCGGGAGCAATCAGCCCCAGCATTTT. This chain connects TRBV12-3 or TRBV12-4 to TRBJ1-5; TRBD1 might be the D (5 bases). The CDR3 spans 16 residues. Trimming took 7 bases from V and 1 from J, leaving 17 bases between them.

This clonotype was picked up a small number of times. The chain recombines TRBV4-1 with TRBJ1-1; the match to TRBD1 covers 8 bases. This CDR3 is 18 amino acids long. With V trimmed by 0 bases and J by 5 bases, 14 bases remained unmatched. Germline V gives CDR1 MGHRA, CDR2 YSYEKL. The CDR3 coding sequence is TGCGCCAGCAGCCAAGATCCCCCGGCCACAGGGGGATGGACTGAAGCTTTCTTT. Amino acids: CASSQDPPATGGWTEAFF.

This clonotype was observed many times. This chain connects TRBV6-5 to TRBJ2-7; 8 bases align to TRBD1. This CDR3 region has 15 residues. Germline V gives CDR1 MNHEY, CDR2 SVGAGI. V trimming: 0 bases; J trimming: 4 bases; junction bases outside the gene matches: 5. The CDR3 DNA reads TGTGCCAGCAGTTACTCGACGGACAGGGTATACGAGCAGTACTTC. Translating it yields CASSYSTDRVYEQYF.

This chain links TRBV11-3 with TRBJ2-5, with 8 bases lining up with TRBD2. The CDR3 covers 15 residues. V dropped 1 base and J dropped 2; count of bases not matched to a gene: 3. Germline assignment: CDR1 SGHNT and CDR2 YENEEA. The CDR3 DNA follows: TGTGCCAGCAGCTTAGGGACTAGCCGACAAGAGACCCAGTACTTC. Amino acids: CASSLGTSRQETQYF.

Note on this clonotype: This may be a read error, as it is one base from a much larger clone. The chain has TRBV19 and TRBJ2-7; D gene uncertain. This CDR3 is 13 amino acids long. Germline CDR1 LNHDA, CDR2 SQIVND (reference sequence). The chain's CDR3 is CSSSIDGVNEQYF. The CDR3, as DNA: TGTTCCAGTAGTATCGATGGGGTAAACGAGCAGTACTTC.

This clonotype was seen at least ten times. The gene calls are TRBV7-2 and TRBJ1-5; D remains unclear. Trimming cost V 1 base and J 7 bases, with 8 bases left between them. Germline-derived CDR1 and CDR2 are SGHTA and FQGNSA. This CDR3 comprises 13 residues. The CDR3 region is CASSLGPIQPQHF. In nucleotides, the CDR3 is TGTGCCAGCAGCTTAGGACCGATCCAGCCCCAGCATTTT.

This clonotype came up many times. CDR3 nucleotide sequence: TGTGCCAGCAGTCCCGGGACAGCTGGAAACACCATATATTTT. Its protein is CASSPGTAGNTIYF. The rearrangement links TRBV7-2 to TRBJ1-3, with 7 bases fitting TRBD1. Germline values: CDR1 SGHTA, CDR2 FQGNSA. This CDR3 has 14 residues. J lost 2 bases, V lost 6 bases, and 4 bases had no gene match.

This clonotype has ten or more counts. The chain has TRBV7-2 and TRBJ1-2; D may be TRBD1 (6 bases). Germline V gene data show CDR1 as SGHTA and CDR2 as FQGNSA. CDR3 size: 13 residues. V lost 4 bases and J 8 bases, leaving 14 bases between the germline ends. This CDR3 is CASSSQGWEGYTF. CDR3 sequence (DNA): TGTGCCAGCAGCTCACAGGGTTGGGAGGGCTACACCTTC.

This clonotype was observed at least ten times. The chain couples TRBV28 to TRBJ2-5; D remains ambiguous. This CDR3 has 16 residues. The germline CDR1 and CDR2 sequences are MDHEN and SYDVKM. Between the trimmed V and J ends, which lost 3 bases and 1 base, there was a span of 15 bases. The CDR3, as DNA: TGTGCCAGCAGTTTCGGTTCCTGGGCAGCCCAAGAGACCCAGTACTTC. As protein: CASSFGSWAAQETQYF.

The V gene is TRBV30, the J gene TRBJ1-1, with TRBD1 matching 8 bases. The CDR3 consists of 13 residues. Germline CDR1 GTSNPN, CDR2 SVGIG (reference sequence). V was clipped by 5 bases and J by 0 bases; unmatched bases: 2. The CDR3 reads CAWGQGLNTEAFF. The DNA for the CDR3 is TGTGCCTGGGGACAGGGTCTGAACACTGAAGCTTTCTTT.

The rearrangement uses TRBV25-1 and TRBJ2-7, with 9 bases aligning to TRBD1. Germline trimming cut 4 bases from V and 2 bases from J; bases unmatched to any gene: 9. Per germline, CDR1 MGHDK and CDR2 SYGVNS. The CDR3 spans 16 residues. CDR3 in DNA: TGTGCCAGCAGTGGAAGAGGGACAGGGATCACCTACGAGCAGTACTTC. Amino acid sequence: CASSGRGTGITYEQYF.

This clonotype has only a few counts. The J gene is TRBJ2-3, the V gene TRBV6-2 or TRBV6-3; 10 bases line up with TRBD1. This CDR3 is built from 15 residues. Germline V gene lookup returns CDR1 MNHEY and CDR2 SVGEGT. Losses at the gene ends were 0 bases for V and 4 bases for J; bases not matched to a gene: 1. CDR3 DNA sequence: TGTGCCAGCAGTTACTCGGACAGGGGGGCAGATACGCAGTATTTT. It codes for CASSYSDRGADTQYF.

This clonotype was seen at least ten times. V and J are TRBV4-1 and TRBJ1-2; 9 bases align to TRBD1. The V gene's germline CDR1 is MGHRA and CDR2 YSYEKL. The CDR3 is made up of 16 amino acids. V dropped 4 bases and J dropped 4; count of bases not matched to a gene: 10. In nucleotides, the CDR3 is TGCGCCAGCAGCCGCGGGACAGGGCTCTTCTTCTATGGCTACACCTTC. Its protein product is CASSRGTGLFFYGYTF.

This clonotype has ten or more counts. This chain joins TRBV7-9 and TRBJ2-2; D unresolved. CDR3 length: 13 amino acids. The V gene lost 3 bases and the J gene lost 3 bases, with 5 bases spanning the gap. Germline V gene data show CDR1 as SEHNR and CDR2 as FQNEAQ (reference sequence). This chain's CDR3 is CASSFTDTGELFF. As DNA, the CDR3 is TGTGCCAGCAGCTTTACGGACACCGGGGAGCTGTTTTTT.

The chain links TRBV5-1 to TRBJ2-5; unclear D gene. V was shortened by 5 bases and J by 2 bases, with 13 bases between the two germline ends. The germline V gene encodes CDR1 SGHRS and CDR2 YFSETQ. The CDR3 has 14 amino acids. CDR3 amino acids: CASSRGVRQETQYF. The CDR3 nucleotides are TGCGCCAGCAGTCGTGGGGTGAGGCAAGAGACCCAGTACTTC.

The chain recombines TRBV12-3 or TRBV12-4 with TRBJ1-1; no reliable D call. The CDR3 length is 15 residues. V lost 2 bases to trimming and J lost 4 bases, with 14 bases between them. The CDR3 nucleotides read TGTGCCAGCAGTTTAATGGGCCCGGCAGTCACTGAAGCTTTCTTT. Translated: CASSLMGPAVTEAFF.

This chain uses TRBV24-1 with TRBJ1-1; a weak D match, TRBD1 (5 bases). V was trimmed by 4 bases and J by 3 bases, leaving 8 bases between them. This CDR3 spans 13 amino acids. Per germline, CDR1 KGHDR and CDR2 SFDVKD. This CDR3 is CATSDYRYTEAFF. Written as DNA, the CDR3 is TGTGCCACCAGTGACTACAGGTACACTGAAGCTTTCTTT.

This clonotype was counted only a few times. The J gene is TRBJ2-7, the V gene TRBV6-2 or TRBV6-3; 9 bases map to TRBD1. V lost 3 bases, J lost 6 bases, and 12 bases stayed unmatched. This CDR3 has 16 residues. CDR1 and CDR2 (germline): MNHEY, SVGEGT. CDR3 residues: CASSYSPGTGFLEQYF. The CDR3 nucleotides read TGTGCCAGCAGTTATAGCCCCGGGACAGGGTTTCTCGAGCAGTACTTC.

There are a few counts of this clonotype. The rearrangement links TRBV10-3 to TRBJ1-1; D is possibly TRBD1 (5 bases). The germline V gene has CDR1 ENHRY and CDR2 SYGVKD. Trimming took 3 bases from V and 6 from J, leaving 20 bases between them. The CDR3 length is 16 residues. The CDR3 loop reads CAISDFSRQGGPEAFF. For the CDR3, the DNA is TGTGCCATCAGTGATTTTAGTCGGCAGGGCGGCCCTGAAGCTTTCTTT.

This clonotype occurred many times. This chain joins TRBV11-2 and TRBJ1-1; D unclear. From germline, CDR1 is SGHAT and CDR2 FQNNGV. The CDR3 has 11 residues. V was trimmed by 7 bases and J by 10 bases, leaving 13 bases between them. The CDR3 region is CASTTKSGAFF. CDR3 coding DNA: TGTGCCAGCACCACCAAGTCTGGAGCTTTCTTT.

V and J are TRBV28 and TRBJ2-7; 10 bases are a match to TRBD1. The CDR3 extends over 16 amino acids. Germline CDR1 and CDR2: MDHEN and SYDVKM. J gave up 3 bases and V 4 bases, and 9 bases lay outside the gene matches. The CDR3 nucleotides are TGTGCCAGCAGTTCATCCGGGACAGGGGTGATCTACGAGCAGTACTTC. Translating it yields CASSSSGTGVIYEQYF.

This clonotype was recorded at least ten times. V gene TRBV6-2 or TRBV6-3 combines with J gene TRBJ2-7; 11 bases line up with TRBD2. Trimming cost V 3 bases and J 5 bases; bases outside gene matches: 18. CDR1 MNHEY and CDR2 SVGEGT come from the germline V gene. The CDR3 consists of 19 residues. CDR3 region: CASSYSRRDSGGALNEQYF. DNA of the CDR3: TGTGCCAGCAGTTATTCCCGCCGTGATAGCGGGGGGGCCTTGAACGAGCAGTACTTC.

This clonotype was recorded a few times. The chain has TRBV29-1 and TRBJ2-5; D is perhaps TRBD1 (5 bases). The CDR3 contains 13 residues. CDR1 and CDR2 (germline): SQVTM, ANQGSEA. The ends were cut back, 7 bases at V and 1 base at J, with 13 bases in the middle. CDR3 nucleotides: TGCAGCGGGTTGGGGCGGCCCCAAGAGACCCAGTACTTC. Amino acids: CSGLGRPQETQYF.

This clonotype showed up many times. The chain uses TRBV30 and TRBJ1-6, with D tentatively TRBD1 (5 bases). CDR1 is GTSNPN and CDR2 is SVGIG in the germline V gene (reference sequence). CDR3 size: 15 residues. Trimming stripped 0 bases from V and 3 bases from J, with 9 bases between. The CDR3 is CAWSVRGDYNSPLHF. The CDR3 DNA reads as TGTGCCTGGAGTGTCCGGGGCGACTATAATTCACCCCTCCACTTT.

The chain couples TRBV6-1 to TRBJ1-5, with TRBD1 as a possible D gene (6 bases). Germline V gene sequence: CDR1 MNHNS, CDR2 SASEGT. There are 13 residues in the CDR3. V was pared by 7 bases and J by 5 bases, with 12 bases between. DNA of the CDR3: TGTGCCAGCAAGGAGGAGGGGGATCAGCCCCAGCATTTT. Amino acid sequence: CASKEEGDQPQHF.

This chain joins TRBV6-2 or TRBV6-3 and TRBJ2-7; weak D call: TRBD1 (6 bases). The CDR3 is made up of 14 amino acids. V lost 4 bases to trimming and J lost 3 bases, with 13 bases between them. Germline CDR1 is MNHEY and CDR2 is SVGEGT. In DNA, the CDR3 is TGTGCCAGCAGTTCATTAGGACAGAACTACGAGCAGTACTTC. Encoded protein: CASSSLGQNYEQYF.

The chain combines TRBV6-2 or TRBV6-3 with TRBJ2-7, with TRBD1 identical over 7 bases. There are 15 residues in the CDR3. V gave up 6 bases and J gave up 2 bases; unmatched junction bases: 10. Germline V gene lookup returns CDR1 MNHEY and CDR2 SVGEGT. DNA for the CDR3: TGTGCCAGCAGCCGCCATGGGACAGTCGCCTACGAGCAGTACTTC. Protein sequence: CASSRHGTVAYEQYF.

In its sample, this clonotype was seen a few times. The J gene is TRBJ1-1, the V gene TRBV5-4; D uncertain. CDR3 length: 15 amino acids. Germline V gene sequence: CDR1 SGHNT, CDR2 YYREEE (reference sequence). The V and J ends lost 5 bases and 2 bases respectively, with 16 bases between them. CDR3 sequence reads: CASSPDGSTNTEAFF. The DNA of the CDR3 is TGTGCCAGCAGTCCGGACGGAAGCACAAACACTGAAGCTTTCTTT.

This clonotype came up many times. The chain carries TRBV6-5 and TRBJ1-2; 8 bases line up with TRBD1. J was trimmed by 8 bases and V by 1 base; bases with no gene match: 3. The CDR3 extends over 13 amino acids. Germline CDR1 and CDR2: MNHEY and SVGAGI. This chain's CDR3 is CASSYLQGGGYTF. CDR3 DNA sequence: TGTGCCAGCAGTTACTTACAGGGGGGAGGCTACACCTTC.

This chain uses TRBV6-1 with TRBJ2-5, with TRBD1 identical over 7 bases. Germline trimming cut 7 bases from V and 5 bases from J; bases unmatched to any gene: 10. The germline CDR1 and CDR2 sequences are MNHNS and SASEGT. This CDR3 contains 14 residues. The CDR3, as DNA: TGTGCCAGCAACGCCCAGGGGGTGGGGGAGACCCAGTACTTC. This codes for CASNAQGVGETQYF.

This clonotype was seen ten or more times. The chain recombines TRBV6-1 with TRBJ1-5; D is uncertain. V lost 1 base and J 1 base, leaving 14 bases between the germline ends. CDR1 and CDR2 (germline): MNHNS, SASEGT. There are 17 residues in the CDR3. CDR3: CASSEEPDMISNQPQHF. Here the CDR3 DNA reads TGTGCCAGCAGTGAAGAGCCAGATATGATAAGCAATCAGCCCCAGCATTTT.